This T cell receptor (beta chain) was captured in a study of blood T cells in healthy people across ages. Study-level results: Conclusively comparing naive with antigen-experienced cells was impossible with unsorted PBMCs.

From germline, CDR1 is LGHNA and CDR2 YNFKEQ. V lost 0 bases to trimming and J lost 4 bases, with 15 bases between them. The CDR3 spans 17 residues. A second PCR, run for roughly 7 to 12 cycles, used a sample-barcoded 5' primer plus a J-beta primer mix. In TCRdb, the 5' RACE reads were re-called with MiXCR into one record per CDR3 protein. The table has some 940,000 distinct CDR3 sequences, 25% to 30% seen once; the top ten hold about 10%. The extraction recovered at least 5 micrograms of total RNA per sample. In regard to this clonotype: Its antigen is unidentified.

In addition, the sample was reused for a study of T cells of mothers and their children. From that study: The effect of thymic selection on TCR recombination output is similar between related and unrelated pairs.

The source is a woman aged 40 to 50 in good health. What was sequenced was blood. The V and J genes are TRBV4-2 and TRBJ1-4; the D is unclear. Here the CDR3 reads CASSQDTRRGNNEKLFF. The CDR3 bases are TGTGCCAGCAGCCAAGATACGAGGCGTGGGAATAATGAAAAACTGTTTTTT.